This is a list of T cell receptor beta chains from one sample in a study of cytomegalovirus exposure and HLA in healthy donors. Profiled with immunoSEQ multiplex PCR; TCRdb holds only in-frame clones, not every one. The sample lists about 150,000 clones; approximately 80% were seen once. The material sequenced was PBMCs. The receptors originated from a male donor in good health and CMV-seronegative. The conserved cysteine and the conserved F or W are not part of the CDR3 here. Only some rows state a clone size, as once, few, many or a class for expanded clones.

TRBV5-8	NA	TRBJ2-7	ASSFLRGYEQY
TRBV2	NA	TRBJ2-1	ASSVLAGGFYNEQF
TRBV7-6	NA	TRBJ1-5	ASSSQSANQPQH
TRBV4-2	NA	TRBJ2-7	ASSQEASYEQY
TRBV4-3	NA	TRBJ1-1	ASSQDATFEMNTEAF
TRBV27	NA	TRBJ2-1	ASSIFFGNEQF
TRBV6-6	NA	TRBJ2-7	ASSLWGGLSYEQY
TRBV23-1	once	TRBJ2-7	ASRNGAGGLYYEQY
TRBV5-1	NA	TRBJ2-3	ASSLAGVATDTQY
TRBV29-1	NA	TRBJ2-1	SVDDWTGPKDEQF
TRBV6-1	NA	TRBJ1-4	ASSGPRANEKLF
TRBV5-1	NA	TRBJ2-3	ASSLELAGGTDTQY
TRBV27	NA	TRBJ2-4	ASSLLAGVAKNIQY
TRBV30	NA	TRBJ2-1	AWASFLGGPSYNEQF
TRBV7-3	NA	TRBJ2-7	ASSLTNTGTAYEQY
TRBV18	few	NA	ASSPPGTAYPYEQY
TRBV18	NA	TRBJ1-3	ASSPYDRAGNTIY
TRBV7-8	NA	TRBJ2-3	ASSLASRSPVGGTQY
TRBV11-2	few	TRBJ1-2	ASSPTNYGYT
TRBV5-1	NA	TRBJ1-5	ASSVGDRVDQPQH
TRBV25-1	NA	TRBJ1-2	ASSEGAQPT
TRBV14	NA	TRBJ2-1	ASSPGQVGEQF
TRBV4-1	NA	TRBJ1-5	ASSQGKGEGQPQH
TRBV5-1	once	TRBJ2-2	ASSGPGNTGELF
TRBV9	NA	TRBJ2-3	ASSVVAGSTDTQY
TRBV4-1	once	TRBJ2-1	ASSQGLAGENEQF
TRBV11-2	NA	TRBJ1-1	ASSLFRGTEAF
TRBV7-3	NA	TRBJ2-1	ASSPSGLVRNEQF
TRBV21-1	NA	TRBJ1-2	ASSSGGTYGYT
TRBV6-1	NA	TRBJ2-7	ASRPTSGSYEQY
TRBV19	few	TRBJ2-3	ASSIDLAGGHQDTQY